The source of this TCR beta chain is a study of a mutant IDH1 vaccine in newly diagnosed glioma. As for time point: week 11, during vaccination. The vaccine gave 300 ug of a 20-mer mutant IDH1 peptide subcutaneously per dose. Some clones are missing from TCRdb's copy, which holds only in-frame ones; the method was immunoSEQ multiplex PCR. The table records tens of thousands of clones, more than 80% of them present only once. With 8 bases removed from V and 3 bases from J, the gap between germline ends came to 16 bases. The CDR3 loop spans 14 amino acids. The germline CDR1 and CDR2 sequences are MDHEN and SYDVKM. Details on this clone: Its specificity is unknown.

The clonotype originates from a man aged 25-45 years with glioma. The sequences come from PBMCs, collected from a glioma patient whose treatment included an IDH1 peptide vaccine. The V and J genes are TRBV28 and TRBJ1-1; D call uncertain. The CDR3 nucleotides are TGTGCCAGCTCCTGGGCCAGGCGATACACTGAAGCTTTCTTT. It is translated as CASSWARRYTEAFF.